This is a list of T cell receptor beta chains from one sample in a study of beta chain features in type 1 diabetes. Sequencing was performed with immunoSEQ multiplex PCR; in TCRdb, only in-frame clones are kept and a portion is missing. The repertoire holds some 410,000 clones, with 11% as singletons. What was sequenced was naive CD4+ T cells from blood. These receptors were taken from a woman aged 18-30 years in good health. The CDR3 runs from the conserved cysteine through the conserved F or W. Fields, in order: D gene, J gene, V gene, clone size, CDR3 DNA, CDR3 protein. D genes are given only for firm matches. Size tells how often a clone was seen (once, few, many) or the class of an expanded clone, and some rows leave it out.

NA TRBJ2-2 TRBV2 NA TGTGCCAGCAGTGCTGAATCCGGGGAGCTGTTTTTT CASSAESGELFF
TRBD1 TRBJ2-3 TRBV7-6 few TGTGCCAGCAGCTCCCGACGGGACAGTAGCACAGATACGCAGTATTTT CASSSRRDSSTDTQYF
NA TRBJ2-1 TRBV18 NA TGTGCCAGCTCACCATCCGGCAGGGTCGGGTACAATGAGCAGTTCTTC CASSPSGRVGYNEQFF
NA TRBJ1-6 TRBV7-2 NA TGTGCCAGCAGTTTTACAGGTTCCCGGCCTTCACCCCTCCACTTT CASSFTGSRPSPLHF
TRBD1 TRBJ2-7 TRBV9 NA TGTGCCAGCAGCGTAGGGGACAGCCGTGCCTCCTACGAGCAGTACTTC CASSVGDSRASYEQYF
TRBD1 TRBJ2-1 TRBV15 few TGTGCCACCAGCAGAGACCCTCAGCTACGGGACAGGGCCTACAATGAGCAGTTCTTC CATSRDPQLRDRAYNEQFF
NA TRBJ1-2 TRBV25-1 few TGTGCCAGCAGTGTGGCTCAAGCTAACTATGGCTACACCTTC CASSVAQANYGYTF
NA TRBJ1-1 TRBV4-1 few TGCGCCAGCAGCCAAACGGTCGTGGGCCCCACTGAAGCTTTCTTT CASSQTVVGPTEAFF
TRBD1 TRBJ2-1 TRBV7-2 few TGTGCCAGCAGCTTTCGACAGGGGGTAGGGGATGAGCAGTTCTTC CASSFRQGVGDEQFF
NA TRBJ1-1 TRBV29-1 NA TGCAGCGTTAGGGGACCACAGGGGAACACTGAAGCTTTCTTT CSVRGPQGNTEAFF
TRBD1 TRBJ2-3 TRBV9 NA TGTGCCAGCAGCGTGAGGGGGCAAGGCACAGATACGCAGTATTTT CASSVRGQGTDTQYF
NA TRBJ2-3 TRBV7-2 few TGTGCCAGCAGTACGACTTCCCCGTCACAGTATTTT CASSTTSPSQYF
NA TRBJ2-3 TRBV4-3 few TGCGCCAGCAGCCGTCGGGCCTACTCTAGCACAGATACGCAGTATTTT CASSRRAYSSTDTQYF
NA TRBJ1-1 TRBV28 NA TGTGCCAGCAGAGGGCCCATGAACACTGAAGCTTTCTTT CASRGPMNTEAFF
TRBD1 TRBJ2-3 TRBV7-9 few TGTGCCAGCAGCTTAAGACAGGGGTCCACAGATACGCAGTATTTT CASSLRQGSTDTQYF
NA TRBJ2-1 TRBV13 few TGTGCCAGCACCAGAAACAGGGTGGGTGAGCAGTTCTTC CASTRNRVGEQFF
NA TRBJ2-7 TRBV11-2 few TGTGCCAGCAGTGCTTCTTCAGGTTACACCTACGAGCAGTACTTC CASSASSGYTYEQYF